In its sample, the clone carrying this T cell receptor (beta chain) was seen many times. In the same sample, other DNA sequences code for this CDR3. This entry comes from a study of shared clonotypes between healthy human individuals. Data came from immunoSEQ multiplex PCR; TCRdb stores just in-frame clones and leaves some out. The repertoire holds about 460,000 clones, with approximately 80% as singletons. The sample comprised PBMCs. This clonotype originated in a woman in her thirties or forties in good health. Some clones in this sample may be carry-over from other donors' samples.

In nucleotides, the CDR3 is TGTGCCTGGGTCCTGAGCTTCTCTGGGGCCAACGTCCTGACTTTC. This translates into CAWVLSFSGANVLTF. The rearrangement links TRBV30 to TRBJ2-6; no firm D call. CDR1 and CDR2 from the germline V gene are GTSNPN and SVGIG (reference sequence). There are 15 residues in the CDR3. Trimming cost V 5 bases and J 0 bases, with 11 bases left between them.